The 13 T cell receptor beta chains below were found in one sample sequenced in a study of blood T cell repertoires in COVID-19 (dated by TCRdb to the early 2020s). Library method: the immunoSEQ multiplex PCR assay. Here the immuneACCESS table is served through TCRdb, limited to in-frame sequences with V and J called. Missing clones are a known gap in these copies; in checked studies unresolved V genes cover under half, and the rest lacks a known reason. The sample yields 350,000 to 400,000 clones; more than 70% were counted once. The ten largest clones represent roughly 1.2% of the sample. Specimen: PBMCs or T cells enriched from blood (not recorded which). The origin of the receptors is a woman younger than 35 who had recovered from COVID-19.

The chain has TRBV12-3 or TRBV12-4 and TRBJ1-2; D remains ambiguous. This CDR3 has 13 amino acids. The V and J ends lost 6 bases and 1 base respectively, with 9 bases between them. The CDR3 bases are TGTGCCAGCAGCCACTCCGATAACTATGGCTACACCTTC. As protein: CASSHSDNYGYTF.

The CDR3 DNA reads TGTGCCAGCTCCACGACAGGGATGGAAGATACGCAGTATTTT. Its protein is CASSTTGMEDTQYF. This chain joins TRBV5-4 and TRBJ2-3; 7 bases agree with TRBD1. Germline assignment: CDR1 SGHNT and CDR2 YYREEE (reference sequence). The CDR3 has 14 residues. J gave up 5 bases and V 7 bases, and 10 bases lay outside the gene matches.

The rearrangement uses TRBV6-5 and TRBJ2-5; the match to TRBD1 covers 7 bases. The J segment lost 5 bases and the V segment lost 0 bases, leaving 6 bases of the junction unmatched. The CDR3 covers 15 residues. CDR1 MNHEY and CDR2 SVGAGI come from the germline V gene. CDR3 protein: CASSYSIFRGETQYF. In DNA, the CDR3 is TGTGCCAGCAGTTACTCGATATTCAGGGGGGAGACCCAGTACTTC.

V is TRBV6-2 or TRBV6-3 and J is TRBJ2-5; no clear D. The length of the CDR3 is 12 residues. The germline gives CDR1 MNHEY, CDR2 SVGEGT. Deletions cut 6 bases from V and 2 bases from J, with 7 bases between. The CDR3 nucleotides read TGTGCCAGCAGCCTTACTCAAGAGACCCAGTACTTC. As protein: CASSLTQETQYF.

Regarding this clone: The sample holds other DNA sequences that translate to the same CDR3. The V gene is TRBV12-3 or TRBV12-4, the J gene TRBJ2-3, with D perhaps TRBD1 (6 bases). CDR3 length: 13 residues. V was clipped by 1 base and J by 6 bases, with 8 bases between them. DNA of the CDR3: TGTGCCAGCAGTTTAGGGGGGCGGGATACGCAGTATTTT. It is translated as CASSLGGRDTQYF.

The chain employs TRBV5-1 and TRBJ1-1; the match to TRBD1 covers 8 bases. There are 16 residues in the CDR3. Germline assignment: CDR1 SGHRS and CDR2 YFSETQ. V shed 4 bases, J shed 2 bases, and the junction held 10 bases outside the gene matches. This chain's CDR3 is CASSPILGQGNTEAFF. As DNA, the CDR3 is TGCGCCAGCAGCCCCATCCTTGGACAGGGCAACACTGAAGCTTTCTTT.

The table lists this clone with a count of one. The chain carries TRBV7-2 and TRBJ2-5; no firm D call. V lost 5 bases and J lost 4, with 5 bases in between. CDR3 length: 11 residues. Germline lookup yields CDR1 SGHTA and CDR2 FQGNSA. The CDR3 loop is CASSQRETQYF. The CDR3 bases are TGTGCCAGCAGCCAGCGAGAGACCCAGTACTTC.

The chain joins TRBV30 to TRBJ2-5, with a weak D call TRBD2 (5 bases). The CDR3 totals 14 residues. Germline CDR1 GTSNPN, CDR2 SVGIG (reference sequence). Trimming shortened V by 0 bases and J by 1 base, and 9 bases separated the two germline ends. In DNA form, the CDR3 reads TGTGCCTGGAGTGTCGGAGGAACCCAAGAGACCCAGTACTTC. It translates to CAWSVGGTQETQYF.

This sequence joins TRBV11-3 and TRBJ1-6; D is uncertain. CDR1 SGHNT and CDR2 YENEEA come from the germline V gene. Trimming took 7 bases from V and 13 from J, leaving 20 bases between them. The CDR3 contains 14 residues. The CDR3 here is CASTFNESTYPLHF. Written as DNA, the CDR3 is TGTGCCAGCACCTTCAATGAGTCCACGTACCCCCTCCACTTT.

The V gene is TRBV7-2, the J gene TRBJ1-2, with 9 bases matching TRBD1. Unmatched junction bases numbered 4, after V lost 11 bases and J lost 0 bases. CDR1 and CDR2 from the germline V gene are SGHTA and FQGNSA. This CDR3 region has 13 residues. CDR3 sequence (DNA): TGTGCCGGGGGACAGGGAGCTAACTATGGCTACACCTTC. Residues: CAGGQGANYGYTF.

The rearrangement joins TRBV27 to TRBJ1-2, with TRBD1 identical over 11 bases. This CDR3 is 15 amino acids long. V lost 4 bases and J lost 4; bases outside the gene matches: 5. Germline V gene lookup returns CDR1 MNHEY and CDR2 SMNVEV (reference sequence). This CDR3 reads CASSSLGTGGYGYTF. The CDR3 region has the DNA TGTGCCAGCAGTTCCCTCGGGACAGGGGGCTATGGCTACACCTTC.

The chain carries TRBV30 and TRBJ1-5, with 7 bases that match TRBD1. Germline V gene lookup returns CDR1 GTSNPN and CDR2 SVGIG (reference sequence). The length of the CDR3 is 14 residues. Losses at the gene ends were 4 bases for V and 3 bases for J; bases not matched to a gene: 6. The CDR3 is CAWKLQGLNQPQHF. The CDR3 coding sequence is TGTGCCTGGAAGTTACAGGGGCTCAATCAGCCCCAGCATTTT.

The V gene is TRBV7-2, the J gene TRBJ2-3; the D gene is possibly TRBD1 (5 bases). Looked up from germline, CDR1 is SGHTA and CDR2 is FQGNSA. With 3 bases removed from V and 4 bases from J, the gap between germline ends came to 14 bases. The CDR3 has 15 residues. This CDR3 reads CASSFWGRGSDTQYF. The CDR3 DNA is TGTGCCAGCAGCTTTTGGGGAAGGGGCTCAGATACGCAGTATTTT.